These 21 T cell receptor beta chains came from one sample sequenced in a study of T cell repertoires in cytomegalovirus infection. TCRdb reprocessed the reads via MiXCR and lists one record per CDR3 protein. Here the sample spans some 280,000 distinct CDR3 sequences, about 13% being singletons. The sample taken for sequencing was PBMCs. The receptors here all came from a human donor in good health (CMV status not recorded). Some clones in this sample may be carry-over from other donors' samples.

This clonotype was recorded a few times. The chain uses TRBV20-1 and TRBJ2-1; 7 bases agree with TRBD2. J was trimmed by 3 bases and V by 0 bases; bases with no gene match: 5. CDR3 length equals 15 residues. Germline V gene sequence: CDR1 DFQATT, CDR2 SNEGSKA (reference sequence). The CDR3 nucleotides read TGCAGTGCTAGAGATGACGGGGGGATCTACAATGAGCAGTTCTTC. Translating it yields CSARDDGGIYNEQFF.

This chain uses TRBV27 with TRBJ2-3; 8 bases map to TRBD2. Germline CDR1 is MNHEY and CDR2 is SMNVEV (reference sequence). This CDR3 is built from 14 residues. J lost 4 bases, V lost 9 bases, and 9 bases had no gene match. CDR3 sequence reads: CARKLAEVPDTQYF. The CDR3 DNA reads as TGTGCCAGAAAACTAGCGGAGGTCCCAGATACGCAGTATTTT.

Details on this clonotype: Compared with germline, one end of the junction differs, possibly owing to a read error. The CDR3 sequence: CASSYPRQGGYERYF. For the CDR3, the DNA is TGTGCCAGCAGCTACCCCCGACAGGGGGGGTACGAGCGGTACTTC. The genes are TRBV7-9 and TRBJ2-7; 9 bases line up with TRBD1. This CDR3 is 15 amino acids long. CDR1 is SEHNR and CDR2 is FQNEAQ in the germline V gene (reference sequence).

This clonotype was counted ten times or more. This rearrangement joins TRBV19 to TRBJ1-3; D gene unclear. The CDR3 consists of 18 residues. V lost 4 bases and J lost 0, with 19 bases in between. Germline loops: CDR1 LNHDA, CDR2 SQIVND (reference sequence). The CDR3 protein is CASSTGIATISSGNTIYF. The DNA for the CDR3 is TGTGCCAGTAGTACGGGGATTGCAACGATAAGCTCTGGAAACACCATATATTTT.

This clonotype was seen a handful of times. The CDR3 loop reads CSGQTLNTEAFF. CDR3 DNA: TGCAGCGGACAGACCTTGAACACTGAAGCTTTCTTT. This chain uses TRBV29-1 with TRBJ1-1, with D possibly matching TRBD1 (5 bases). Trimming removed 7 bases from V and 0 bases from J, with 9 bases in between. The CDR3 runs to 12 residues. Germline assignment: CDR1 SQVTM and CDR2 ANQGSEA. The whole variable domain, remainder taken from reference TRBV29-1 and TRBJ1-1, is SAVISQKPSRDICQRGTSLTIQCQVDSQVTMMFWYRQQPGQSLTLIATANQGSEATYESGFVIDKFPISRPNLTFSTLTVSNMSPEDSSIYLCSGQTLNTEAFFGQGTRLTVV.

This clonotype was detected many times. This rearrangement joins TRBV12-3 or TRBV12-4 to TRBJ1-5; unclear D gene. The germline V and J ends were trimmed by 8 bases and 2 bases, with 16 bases remaining between them. CDR3 length equals 15 residues. The CDR3 protein is CASGDSSLGNQPQHF. Written as DNA, the CDR3 is TGTGCCAGCGGGGATTCCAGCTTGGGCAATCAGCCCCAGCATTTT.

This clonotype was recorded a few times. The chain has TRBV28 and TRBJ1-1; 8 bases align to TRBD1. Trimming cost V 2 bases and J 4 bases; bases outside gene matches: 6. Per germline, CDR1 MDHEN and CDR2 SYDVKM. There are 15 residues in the CDR3. CDR3 nucleotide sequence: TGTGCCAGCAGTTTACACCGGACAGGGCTCACTGAAGCTTTCTTT. This gives the protein CASSLHRTGLTEAFF.

This clonotype was picked up many times. V gene TRBV7-2 combines with J gene TRBJ2-7; TRBD2 matches 10 bases. Germline CDR1 and CDR2: SGHTA and FQGNSA. Germline trimming cut 4 bases from V and 7 bases from J; bases unmatched to any gene: 16. There are 17 residues in the CDR3. The CDR3 DNA follows: TGTGCCAGCAGCTCCTTTGGGCTGACTAGCGGGTTGCGGGAGCAGTACTTC. Protein: CASSSFGLTSGLREQYF.

This clonotype came up many times. The V and J genes are TRBV7-9 and TRBJ1-2; D is undetermined. The CDR3 has 14 residues. Trimming took off 5 bases at V and 4 bases at J, with 14 bases between the two ends. Per the germline V gene, CDR1 is SEHNR and CDR2 is FQNEAQ (reference sequence). For the CDR3, the DNA is TGTGCCAGCAGCCCACGGGGAGCTCTCTATGGCTACACCTTC. As protein: CASSPRGALYGYTF.

Only a few counts were recorded for this clonotype. The chain has TRBV6-2 or TRBV6-3 and TRBJ2-1, with 7 bases fitting TRBD1. The trim removed 7 bases at V and 3 bases at J, leaving 18 bases unmatched. The CDR3 totals 18 residues. Germline assignment: CDR1 MNHEY and CDR2 SVGEGT. The CDR3 here is CASKYGPGKDRVYNEQFF. CDR3 nucleotide sequence: TGTGCCAGCAAATACGGTCCCGGAAAAGACAGGGTCTACAATGAGCAGTTCTTC.

This clonotype was found many times. The rearrangement joins TRBV11-1 to TRBJ2-1; possibly TRBD2 for D (5 bases). Trimming removed 2 bases from V and 3 bases from J, with 17 bases in between. The germline V gene has CDR1 SGHAT and CDR2 FQDESV (reference sequence). This CDR3 region has 17 residues. CDR3 coding DNA: TGTGCCAGCAGCTTACACATAGGGAGTATGGTCTACAATGAGCAGTTCTTC. Encoded protein: CASSLHIGSMVYNEQFF.

This clonotype was seen at least ten times. The chain is built from TRBV11-2 and TRBJ1-4; the D is unclear. The germline V and J ends were trimmed by 1 base and 7 bases, with 1 base remaining between them. The germline V gene has CDR1 SGHAT and CDR2 FQNNGV. The CDR3 covers 11 residues. The DNA of the CDR3 is TGTGCCAGCAGCTTAGGTGAAAAACTGTTTTTT. This sequence encodes CASSLGEKLFF. The full variable domain, rest sourced from reference TRBV11-2 and TRBJ1-4, is EAGVAQSPRYKIIEKRQSVAFWCNPISGHATLYWYQQILGQGPKLLIQFQNNGVVDDSQLPKDRFSAERLKGVDSTLKIQPAKLEDSAVYLCASSLGEKLFFGSGTQLSVL.

The chain has TRBV12-3 or TRBV12-4 and TRBJ1-4; possible D gene TRBD1, 5 bases. The CDR3 is 14 residues long. V was pared by 6 bases and J by 8 bases, with 16 bases between. The CDR3 reads CASRQGLEGEKLFF. For the CDR3, the DNA is TGTGCCAGCAGGCAAGGACTCGAGGGGGAAAAACTGTTTTTT.

The chain uses TRBV10-3 and TRBJ2-2; D possibly corresponds to TRBD2 (5 bases). The CDR3 length is 14 residues. V lost 10 bases, J lost 2 bases, and 14 bases lay in between. Germline V CDR1 and CDR2: ENHRY, SYGVKD. The CDR3 DNA follows: TGTGCCACATCGCGGGTTCTAAACACCGGGGAGCTGTTTTTT. Its protein product is CATSRVLNTGELFF.

Ten or more counts support this clonotype. The chain joins TRBV29-1 to TRBJ2-5, with D possibly being TRBD1 (6 bases). CDR3 length: 13 residues. Germline assignment: CDR1 SQVTM and CDR2 ANQGSEA. Trimming removed 4 bases from V and 5 bases from J, with 14 bases in between. The CDR3 coding sequence is TGCAGCGTTGGGCCCAGGGGTAGTGAGACCCAGTACTTC. Translating gives CSVGPRGSETQYF.

The genes are TRBV18 and TRBJ2-3; 7 bases are shared with TRBD1. After removal of 1 base from V and 4 bases from J, the junction contained 5 bases not matched to a gene. The CDR3 length is 15 residues. The germline V gene encodes CDR1 KGHSH and CDR2 LQKENI. The CDR3 DNA reads TGTGCCAGCTCACCACGCCAACAGGGGCCAGATACGCAGTATTTT. Protein product: CASSPRQQGPDTQYF.

The sample holds many counts of this clonotype. This chain connects TRBV7-2 to TRBJ2-5, with D possibly called TRBD1 or TRBD2 (5 bases each). The CDR3 is made up of 13 amino acids. Looked up from germline, CDR1 is SGHTA and CDR2 is FQGNSA. The V gene lost 1 base and the J gene lost 6 bases, with 9 bases spanning the gap. The CDR3 DNA reads TGTGCCAGCAGCTTAGTGGGGGTACAGACCCAGTACTTC. Protein: CASSLVGVQTQYF.

This clonotype was recorded many times. V gene TRBV4-2 combines with J gene TRBJ2-7, with D possibly being TRBD1 or TRBD2 (5 bases each). This CDR3 has 13 amino acids. V shed 4 bases and J shed 3 bases, with 10 bases lying between them. Germline V gene data show CDR1 as LGHNA and CDR2 as YNFKEQ. The CDR3 DNA reads TGTGCCAGCAGCCGGGACGGAAACTACGAGCAGTACTTC. It translates to CASSRDGNYEQYF.

The chain employs TRBV27 and TRBJ2-5, with TRBD2 matching 9 bases. Germline V gives CDR1 MNHEY, CDR2 SMNVEV (reference sequence). V lost 4 bases to trimming and J lost 6 bases; unmatched junction nucleotides: 9. The CDR3 is 15 residues long. CDR3 sequence (DNA): TGTGCCAGCAGTTCCTCGGGACTAGCAGGGAAGACCCAGTACTTC. Translating gives CASSSSGLAGKTQYF.

The chain has TRBV15 and TRBJ1-1, with D possibly TRBD1 on 5 matching bases. Trimming took 2 bases from V and 0 from J, leaving 7 bases between them. Germline loops: CDR1 LNHNV, CDR2 YYDKDF (reference sequence). The CDR3 has 14 residues. Here the CDR3 DNA reads TGTGCCACCAGCAGACAGGGAATGAACACTGAAGCTTTCTTT. Its protein is CATSRQGMNTEAFF.

The gene calls are TRBV6-2 or TRBV6-3 and TRBJ2-7, with 9 bases identical to TRBD2. J was trimmed by 3 bases and V by 7 bases; bases with no gene match: 10. Germline CDR1 MNHEY, CDR2 SVGEGT. The CDR3 length is 15 residues. For the CDR3, the DNA is TGTGCCAGCACTAAATTAGCGGGAGAGGTCTACGAGCAGTACTTC. It specifies CASTKLAGEVYEQYF.